Shown below are 27 T cell receptor beta chains from a single sample sequenced in a study of CD8+ T cells in alopecia areata. Stated treatment: oral pan-JAK inhibitor, 5-10 mg twice daily. RNA was isolated and reverse transcribed to cDNA, the sequencing template. The method was immunoSEQ multiplex PCR; TCRdb's version includes in-frame clones alone and lacks a portion of them. This table holds about 170,000 clones, 58% found once. This sample comprised CD4+ T cells sorted from blood, obtained at approximately week 60, from a patient treated with tofacitinib. These receptors originate from a human donor with alopecia areata.

The rearrangement joins TRBV7-8 to TRBJ2-5; TRBD2 agrees at 14 bases. CDR1 is SGHVS and CDR2 is FQNEAQ in the germline V gene. Trimming removed 5 bases from V and 6 bases from J; junction bases left unmatched: 5. CDR3 size: 15 residues. In nucleotides, the CDR3 is TGTGCCAGCAGCCAGGGACTAGCGGGGGTAAAGACCCAGTACTTC. It translates to CASSQGLAGVKTQYF.

This chain connects TRBV19 to TRBJ2-1; D perhaps matches TRBD2 (6 bases). Germline lookup yields CDR1 LNHDA and CDR2 SQIVND (reference sequence). The V and J ends lost 3 bases and 1 base respectively, with 19 bases between them. The length of the CDR3 is 18 residues. CDR3 DNA: TGTGCCAGTAGTATCCCACCCCCCGGCGGGGTATCCTACAATGAGCAGTTCTTC. This encodes CASSIPPPGGVSYNEQFF.

This rearrangement joins TRBV10-3 to TRBJ2-7, with D perhaps matching TRBD1 (8 bases). Per germline, CDR1 ENHRY and CDR2 SYGVKD. The V end lost 6 bases, the J end lost 2 bases, and 17 bases lay between the germline ends. The CDR3 runs to 15 residues. CDR3 DNA: TGTGCCATCAGGGAGACAGGGGAGGGAACCTACGAGCAGTACTTC. Its protein product is CAIRETGEGTYEQYF.

This clone was seen more than once but under ten times. This chain uses TRBV29-1 with TRBJ2-5, with D tentatively TRBD2 (6 bases). The V gene's germline CDR1 is SQVTM and CDR2 ANQGSEA. The CDR3 is 11 amino acids. Trimming removed 7 bases from V and 5 bases from J, with 11 bases in between. The CDR3 sequence is CSGGVAETQYF. CDR3 DNA sequence: TGCAGCGGGGGGGTTGCGGAGACCCAGTACTTC. The variable domain in full, with the rest retrieved from reference TRBV29-1 and TRBJ2-5, is SAVISQKPSRDICQRGTSLTIQCQVDSQVTMMFWYRQQPGQSLTLIATANQGSEATYESGFVIDKFPISRPNLTFSTLTVSNMSPEDSSIYLCSGGVAETQYFGPGTRLLVL.

This clone turned up a few times. The chain couples TRBV30 to TRBJ1-1, with D unresolved. V dropped 2 bases and J dropped 7 bases, with 8 bases sitting between them. From germline, CDR1 is GTSNPN and CDR2 SVGIG (reference sequence). The CDR3 runs to 11 residues. The CDR3: CAWSTRYEAFF. The CDR3 DNA sequence: TGTGCCTGGAGTACGAGGTATGAAGCTTTCTTT.

A few counts support this clone. The chain has TRBV5-1 and TRBJ1-2; D not certain. V dropped 5 bases and J dropped 4 bases, with 9 bases sitting between them. Per germline, CDR1 SGHRS and CDR2 YFSETQ. The CDR3 runs to 12 residues. The CDR3 DNA follows: TGCGCCAGCAGTATGTCGGGCTATGGCTACACCTTC. This codes for CASSMSGYGYTF.

The chain combines TRBV18 with TRBJ2-3; 8 positions agree with TRBD2. The CDR3 contains 15 residues. The V gene end was trimmed by 10 bases and the J gene end by 1 base; junction bases not matched to a gene: 10. The germline V gene has CDR1 KGHSH and CDR2 LQKENI. The CDR3 nucleotides are TGTGCCACCCGGGGGAGCGGGGGCCGCACAGATACGCAGTATTTT. Translation gives CATRGSGGRTDTQYF.

The chain links TRBV7-3 to TRBJ2-1; D gene ambiguous. Trimming took 5 bases from V and 0 from J, leaving 11 bases between them. Germline CDR1 and CDR2: SGHTA and FQGTGA. The CDR3 extends over 15 amino acids. CDR3 region: CASSETISSYNEQFF. CDR3 bases: TGTGCCAGCAGCGAAACTATAAGCTCCTACAATGAGCAGTTCTTC.

This chain links TRBV27 with TRBJ1-1; 7 positions match TRBD1. J gave up 0 bases and V 8 bases, and 6 bases lay outside the gene matches. Germline assignment: CDR1 MNHEY and CDR2 SMNVEV (reference sequence). The CDR3 sequence is 14 residues long. The CDR3 region has the DNA TGTGCCAGCGGCCAGGGACAGATGAACACTGAAGCTTTCTTT. Its translation is CASGQGQMNTEAFF.

The chain employs TRBV30 and TRBJ2-2; D ambiguous. V was clipped by 1 base and J by 1 base, with 10 bases between them. Germline lookup yields CDR1 GTSNPN and CDR2 SVGIG (reference sequence). The CDR3 totals 15 residues. CDR3 in amino acids: CAWSASTRNTGELFF. In nucleotides, the CDR3 is TGTGCCTGGAGTGCGTCTACCAGGAACACCGGGGAGCTGTTTTTT.

The chain recombines TRBV19 with TRBJ2-3, with a possible D match to TRBD2 (6 bases). Trimming took off 9 bases at V and 1 base at J, with 14 bases between the two ends. Germline V gene lookup returns CDR1 LNHDA and CDR2 SQIVND (reference sequence). There are 14 residues in the CDR3. CDR3 protein: CASSGGWGTDTQYF. The CDR3 nucleotides read TGTGCCAGCTCCGGGGGTTGGGGCACAGATACGCAGTATTTT.

Of note for this clone: The sample has other DNA sequences that encode this CDR3 too. The chain has TRBV30 and TRBJ1-4; D is undetermined. The CDR3 is 12 residues long. Germline assignment: CDR1 GTSNPN and CDR2 SVGIG (reference sequence). V gave up 0 bases and J gave up 8 bases, with 7 bases separating them. The CDR3 nucleotides read TGTGCCTGGAGTGTACGGGGAGAAAAACTGTTTTTT. Its protein is CAWSVRGEKLFF.

This clone was seen a few times. The gene calls are TRBV14 and TRBJ2-3; D is ambiguous. Between the trimmed V and J ends, which lost 0 bases and 8 bases, there was a span of 12 bases. The CDR3 extends over 14 amino acids. Per germline, CDR1 SGHDN and CDR2 FVKESK. The CDR3 coding sequence is TGTGCCAGCAGCCAAGAGATGACGGTTGGTACGCAGTATTTT. Its translation: CASSQEMTVGTQYF.

The genes are TRBV5-1 and TRBJ1-6, with TRBD1 matching over 9 bases. CDR3 length equals 14 residues. Germline CDR1 and CDR2: SGHRS and YFSETQ. The ends lost 4 bases at V and 9 bases at J; junction bases unmatched: 5. CDR3 loop: CASSEGTGSSPLHF. The CDR3 nucleotides read TGCGCCAGCAGCGAGGGGACAGGGAGTTCACCCCTCCACTTT.

Only a few counts were recorded for this clone. The chain employs TRBV5-1 and TRBJ2-5, with TRBD1 as a possible D gene (5 bases). Germline lookup yields CDR1 SGHRS and CDR2 YFSETQ. V dropped 2 bases and J dropped 2 bases, with 10 bases sitting between them. CDR3 length: 14 amino acids. DNA for the CDR3: TGCGCCAGCAGCTTCTCAGGGCGACAAGAGACCCAGTACTTC. As protein: CASSFSGRQETQYF. Full variable domain (rest looked up from reference TRBV5-1 and TRBJ2-5): KAGVTQTPRYLIKTRGQQVTLSCSPISGHRSVSWYQQTPGQGLQFLFEYFSETQRNKGNFPGRFSGRQFSNSRSEMNVSTLELGDSALYLCASSFSGRQETQYFGPGTRLLVL.

The J gene is TRBJ2-3, the V gene TRBV5-6, with 7 nucleotides matching TRBD2. V lost 4 bases to trimming and J lost 1 base; unmatched junction nucleotides: 12. CDR3 length: 17 residues. Germline lookup yields CDR1 SGHDT and CDR2 YYEEEE. CDR3 loop: CASSPRLAAAGTDTQYF. In DNA form, the CDR3 reads TGTGCCAGCAGCCCAAGACTAGCTGCCGCCGGCACAGATACGCAGTATTTT.

The table lists this clone with a few counts. This sequence joins TRBV30 and TRBJ1-5; tentative D call: TRBD1 (5 bases). The CDR3 totals 15 residues. V was cut by 1 base and J by 6 bases, with 16 bases left in between. Germline CDR1 GTSNPN, CDR2 SVGIG (reference sequence). This CDR3 reads CAWSGGKGGGQPQHF. The CDR3 DNA reads TGTGCCTGGAGTGGAGGAAAGGGCGGGGGTCAGCCCCAGCATTTT.

The chain employs TRBV30 and TRBJ2-3; 7 nucleotides agree with TRBD1. Germline loops: CDR1 GTSNPN, CDR2 SVGIG (reference sequence). There are 14 residues in the CDR3. Germline trimming cut 0 bases from V and 8 bases from J; bases unmatched to any gene: 8. The CDR3 nucleotides read TGTGCCTGGAGTGTACCCGGGACAGAGCGTACGCAGTATTTT. Its translation is CAWSVPGTERTQYF.

The rearrangement uses TRBV7-8 and TRBJ2-7; the match to TRBD1 covers 10 bases. The CDR3 is made up of 16 amino acids. V was clipped by 5 bases and J by 4 bases; unmatched bases: 11. The germline CDR1 and CDR2 sequences are SGHVS and FQNEAQ. In nucleotides, the CDR3 is TGTGCCAGCAGCCAAGATGACAGGGGGCGAGGTTACGAGCAGTACTTC. Residues: CASSQDDRGRGYEQYF.

The chain recombines TRBV30 with TRBJ1-1, with 10 bases matching TRBD1. The germline CDR1 and CDR2 sequences are GTSNPN and SVGIG (reference sequence). With V trimmed by 2 bases and J by 1 base, 7 bases remained unmatched. The CDR3 runs 16 residues. DNA for the CDR3: TGTGCCTGGAGTATAAGACAGGGGGCTGGGAACACTGAAGCTTTCTTT. Its protein is CAWSIRQGAGNTEAFF.

The rearrangement uses TRBV29-1 and TRBJ1-2; TRBD1 is a possible D gene (5 bases). V shed 4 bases and J shed 6 bases, with 12 bases lying between them. The CDR3 runs 12 residues. Germline CDR1 reads SQVTM; CDR2 reads ANQGSEA. The CDR3 loop is CSVGDRLDGYTF. The CDR3 nucleotides are TGCAGCGTTGGGGACCGACTGGATGGCTACACCTTC.

V and J are TRBV18 and TRBJ1-1; D perhaps matches TRBD1 (5 bases). Germline-derived CDR1 and CDR2 are KGHSH and LQKENI. CDR3 length: 15 amino acids. V was shortened by 4 bases and J by 4 bases, with 16 bases between the two germline ends. CDR3 sequence (DNA): TGTGCCAGCTCACAAATAGCTGGGGCGGGCACTGAAGCTTTCTTT. This sequence encodes CASSQIAGAGTEAFF.

The gene calls are TRBV19 and TRBJ1-4; 8 bases line up with TRBD1. V shed 5 bases and J 8 bases; nucleotides not matched to a gene: 13. CDR3 size: 16 residues. Looked up from germline, CDR1 is LNHDA and CDR2 is SQIVND (reference sequence). The chain's CDR3 is CASSAPGQDTREKLFF. The CDR3 DNA reads TGTGCCAGTAGTGCTCCGGGACAGGATACCAGGGAAAAACTGTTTTTT.

The chain uses TRBV10-1 and TRBJ2-1, with D possibly called TRBD1 or TRBD2 (6 bases each). This CDR3 is 14 amino acids long. The V end was cut by 4 bases, the J end by 5 bases, with 12 bases between. CDR1 WNHNN and CDR2 SYGVQD come from the germline V gene (reference sequence). This chain's CDR3 is CASSVGGQNNEQFF. CDR3 DNA sequence: TGCGCCAGCAGTGTTGGGGGGCAGAACAATGAGCAGTTCTTC.

V usage is TRBV18 and J usage is TRBJ1-1; the D is unclear. CDR1 and CDR2 from the germline V gene are KGHSH and LQKENI. The CDR3 is 13 amino acids. The V and J ends lost 4 bases and 4 bases respectively, with 10 bases between them. CDR3 region: CASSQREGTEAFF. CDR3 bases: TGTGCCAGCTCACAAAGGGAGGGCACTGAAGCTTTCTTT.

This clone has more than one count but fewer than ten. The chain employs TRBV29-1 and TRBJ2-1; TRBD2 agrees at 7 bases. This CDR3 is built from 14 residues. The V and J ends lost 1 base and 0 bases, in that order; junction bases with no gene match: 0. Germline assignment: CDR1 SQVTM and CDR2 ANQGSEA. The CDR3 nucleotides are TGCAGCGTTGAAGTAGCGGGCTCCTACAATGAGCAGTTCTTC. This sequence encodes CSVEVAGSYNEQFF.

This chain joins TRBV4-1 and TRBJ2-7; 7 nucleotides match TRBD1. The ends lost 0 bases at V and 2 bases at J; junction bases unmatched: 7. This CDR3 spans 16 amino acids. The germline CDR1 and CDR2 sequences are MGHRA and YSYEKL. The CDR3 DNA sequence: TGCGCCAGCAGCCAAGAAGGGACAGCAGCCCCCTACGAGCAGTACTTC. Translating it yields CASSQEGTAAPYEQYF.